The clone carrying this T cell receptor (beta chain) was recorded a few times. Its antigen is still unknown. Each CDR3 protein gets one entry after TCRdb re-called the 5' RACE reads with MiXCR. The sample includes a few hundred thousand distinct CDR3 sequences, nearly 15% seen only once; the top ten take roughly 0.46%. The sample belongs to a study of identical twins. Study conclusions and caveats: Modelling underestimated the level of out-of-frame TCR alpha sharing observed in monozygotic twins. Clonotypes of the beta chain that were abundant in cord blood carried fewer insertions (memory repertoires showed none). Weaker excess sharing between twins was seen in beta out-of-frame sequences.

These same records also appear under a second study, on yellow fever vaccine responses in identical twins.

The TCR originated in a woman younger than 30 in good health. The sample taken for sequencing was CD4+ T cells sorted from blood.

CDR3 DNA: TGTGCCAGCTACAACAGGGGGCGGGATCAGCCCCAGCATTTT. It yields the protein CASYNRGRDQPQHF. This chain connects TRBV28 to TRBJ1-5; 9 bases are a match to TRBD1. Looked up from germline, CDR1 is MDHEN and CDR2 is SYDVKM. This CDR3 is 14 amino acids long. J gave up 5 bases and V 8 bases, and 7 bases lay outside the gene matches.